Presented here are 8 T cell receptor beta chains from one specimen sequenced in a study of neurological immune-mediated disorders. TCRdb ran MiXCR on the 5' RACE reads and lists one entry per CDR3 protein. The profile shows fewer than 85,000 distinct CDR3 sequences, around 3.9% of them singletons. Sequences were obtained from PBMCs. All receptors derive from a man aged 25 to 40 with multiple sclerosis.

In its sample, this clonotype was seen many times. This rearrangement joins TRBV6-5 to TRBJ1-2; 9 nucleotides match TRBD1. CDR1 MNHEY and CDR2 SVGAGI come from the germline V gene. V lost 7 bases, J lost 4 bases, and 7 bases stayed unmatched. The CDR3 runs to 14 residues. CDR3 DNA: TGTGCCAGCACTCCCCGGGACAGGGTCTATGGCTACACCTTC. Protein: CASTPRDRVYGYTF.

This clonotype was seen many times. The chain is built from TRBV6-2 or TRBV6-3 and TRBJ2-5; 9 nucleotides match TRBD1. J lost 6 bases, V lost 6 bases, and 11 bases had no gene match. Germline CDR1 MNHEY, CDR2 SVGEGT. The CDR3 covers 15 residues. CDR3 sequence: CASSPTQGAGKTQYF. The CDR3 bases are TGTGCCAGCAGCCCCACACAGGGGGCAGGAAAGACCCAGTACTTC.

This clonotype has ten or more counts. The chain carries TRBV4-1 and TRBJ2-3; no firm D call. Trimming took off 0 bases at V and 9 bases at J, with 13 bases between the two ends. Germline values: CDR1 MGHRA, CDR2 YSYEKL. CDR3 length: 14 residues. The chain's CDR3 is CASSQDKEARTQYF. Here the CDR3 DNA reads TGCGCCAGCAGCCAAGATAAGGAAGCTAGGACGCAGTATTTT.

The rearrangement uses TRBV6-2 or TRBV6-3 and TRBJ1-5; D uncertain. CDR1 is MNHEY and CDR2 is SVGEGT in the germline V gene. The CDR3 consists of 15 residues. The germline V and J ends were trimmed by 10 bases and 3 bases, with 19 bases remaining between them. CDR3 sequence reads: CATCRKLFSNQPQHF. CDR3 DNA: TGTGCCACCTGTAGAAAGCTCTTCTCCAATCAGCCCCAGCATTTT.

There are a few counts of this clonotype. This may come from a read error, since a much larger clone is one base off. This chain joins TRBV7-2 and TRBJ1-1; tentatively, D is TRBD1 (6 bases). The CDR3 sequence is 13 residues long. Germline V gene sequence: CDR1 SGHTA, CDR2 FQGNSA. The germline V and J ends were trimmed by 1 base and 6 bases, with 9 bases remaining between them. This chain's CDR3 is CTSSLEGGSEAFF. The CDR3 DNA reads as TGTACCAGCAGCTTAGAGGGGGGATCTGAAGCTTTCTTT.

The genes are TRBV12-3 or TRBV12-4 and TRBJ1-6; D may be TRBD1 (5 bases). CDR3 length: 16 residues. Between the trimmed V and J ends, which lost 4 bases and 5 bases, there was a span of 15 bases. The CDR3 is CASSWRGQGNNSPLHF. The CDR3 coding sequence is TGTGCCAGCAGTTGGAGAGGGCAGGGTAATAATTCACCCCTCCACTTT.

This clonotype was seen many times. This chain joins TRBV7-3 and TRBJ2-3; D might be TRBD1 (6 bases). Germline-derived CDR1 and CDR2 are SGHTA and FQGTGA. There are 17 residues in the CDR3. V gave up 1 base and J gave up 2 bases, with 16 bases separating them. CDR3 residues: CASSLIGAGVDTDTQYF. As DNA, the CDR3 is TGTGCCAGCAGCTTAATTGGCGCAGGGGTAGACACAGATACGCAGTATTTT.

The CDR3 region is CASSETGGTNGELFF. In DNA, the CDR3 is TGCGCCAGCAGTGAGACGGGGGGGACGAACGGGGAGCTGTTTTTT. The rearrangement links TRBV10-1 to TRBJ2-2; 8 nucleotides align to TRBD2. The germline V gene has CDR1 WNHNN and CDR2 SYGVQD (reference sequence). The CDR3 runs 15 residues. V lost 2 bases, J lost 7 bases, and 6 bases stayed unmatched.